The 10 T cell receptor beta chains below come from one sample, sequenced in a study of patients and donors after allogeneic stem cell transplantation. TCRdb fed the RT-PCR reads into MiXCR, producing one record per CDR3 protein. The data show about a million distinct CDR3 sequences, with over 15% seen just once and around 5.5% held by the top ten. Material for sequencing was blood, either unsorted or a sorted T cell fraction (not recorded which). These receptors were obtained from a human donor who was either an allogeneic HSCT recipient or a stem cell or donor lymphocyte infusion donor (not recorded which). It is not recorded whose cells these are; they may come from a transplant donor.

The genes are TRBV5-1 and TRBJ2-1, with D possibly being TRBD1 (5 bases). The germline CDR1 and CDR2 sequences are SGHRS and YFSETQ. The CDR3 has 15 residues. V lost 4 bases and J 2 bases, leaving 13 bases between the germline ends. CDR3: CASSQGTVTYNEQFF. The CDR3 bases are TGCGCCAGCAGCCAGGGTACCGTCACCTACAATGAGCAGTTCTTC.

The gene calls are TRBV20-1 and TRBJ1-4; no firm D call. From germline, CDR1 is DFQATT and CDR2 SNEGSKA (reference sequence). The CDR3 is 13 residues long. V lost 1 base and J 8 bases, leaving 11 bases between the germline ends. CDR3 nucleotides: TGCAGTGCTAGAGTGGCGGGCCAAGAAAAACTGTTTTTT. Protein product: CSARVAGQEKLFF.

This chain joins TRBV7-9 and TRBJ1-1; 11 positions agree with TRBD1. Germline trimming cut 5 bases from V and 8 bases from J; bases unmatched to any gene: 10. The CDR3 totals 15 residues. CDR1 and CDR2 (germline): SEHNR, FQNEAQ (reference sequence). As DNA, the CDR3 is TGTGCCAGCAGCCCCTCGGTCCGGACAGGGGGCGAAGCTTTCTTT. Its protein product is CASSPSVRTGGEAFF.

This clonotype appeared many times. A junction end diverges from the germline sequence, so it may reflect a read error. The genes are TRBV5-1 and TRBJ1-4, with D hard to call. The CDR3 length is 14 residues. Germline assignment: CDR1 SGHRS and CDR2 YFSETQ. The CDR3: CASSLTATNEKLFF. CDR3 bases: TGTGCCAGCAGTTTAACAGCTACTAATGAAAAACTGTTTTTT.

The table lists this clonotype with a few counts. The gene calls are TRBV29-1 and TRBJ2-5; D not resolved. The CDR3 length is 15 residues. CDR1 and CDR2 (germline): SQVTM, ANQGSEA. V was clipped by 2 bases and J by 2 bases, with 15 bases between them. The CDR3 coding sequence is TGCAGCGTTGAACGGCAAGAAGAGGAACAAGAGACCCAGTACTTC. It codes for CSVERQEEEQETQYF.

This sequence joins TRBV20-1 and TRBJ2-1; 14 bases are shared with TRBD2. CDR1 and CDR2 (germline): DFQATT, SNEGSKA (reference sequence). The CDR3 extends over 15 amino acids. V lost 1 base, J lost 10 bases, and 6 bases stayed unmatched. CDR3 in DNA: TGCAGTGCTAGAGGGAGGGGACTAGCGGGAGCCGAGCAGTTCTTC. Translating it yields CSARGRGLAGAEQFF.

The chain employs TRBV12-3 or TRBV12-4 and TRBJ1-5; TRBD1 agrees at 7 bases. V was pared by 6 bases and J by 0 bases, with 5 bases of the junction left unmatched. The CDR3 spans 15 residues. CDR3 amino acids: CASRHGTDSNQPQHF. As DNA, the CDR3 is TGTGCCAGCAGACACGGGACAGATAGCAATCAGCCCCAGCATTTT.

This clonotype was seen a handful of times. The V gene is TRBV24-1, the J gene TRBJ1-5; 7 nucleotides align to TRBD1. The CDR3 runs to 15 residues. V dropped 4 bases and J dropped 3; count of bases not matched to a gene: 5. CDR1 is KGHDR and CDR2 is SFDVKD in the germline V gene. The CDR3: CATSDPTGNNQPQHF. The CDR3 nucleotides are TGTGCCACCAGTGACCCGACAGGGAACAATCAGCCCCAGCATTTT.

Only a few counts were recorded for this clonotype. J is TRBJ1-6 and V is TRBV7-2; 7 nucleotides agree with TRBD1. The junction had 10 bases not matched to a gene; V was cut back by 2 bases and J by 9 bases. The CDR3 runs to 16 residues. The germline V gene has CDR1 SGHTA and CDR2 FQGNSA. This CDR3 reads CASSLRTQGMSSPLHF. The CDR3 bases are TGTGCCAGCAGCTTAAGGACACAGGGGATGAGTTCACCCCTCCACTTT.

Ten or more counts support this clonotype. The rearrangement joins TRBV3-1 to TRBJ2-1; D is unclear. Germline V gene data show CDR1 as LGHDT and CDR2 as YNNKEL (reference sequence). CDR3 size: 12 residues. Between the trimmed V and J ends, which lost 1 base and 3 bases, there was a span of 1 base. CDR3 sequence (DNA): TGTGCCAGCAGCCAAGGCTACAATGAGCAGTTCTTC. It is translated as CASSQGYNEQFF.